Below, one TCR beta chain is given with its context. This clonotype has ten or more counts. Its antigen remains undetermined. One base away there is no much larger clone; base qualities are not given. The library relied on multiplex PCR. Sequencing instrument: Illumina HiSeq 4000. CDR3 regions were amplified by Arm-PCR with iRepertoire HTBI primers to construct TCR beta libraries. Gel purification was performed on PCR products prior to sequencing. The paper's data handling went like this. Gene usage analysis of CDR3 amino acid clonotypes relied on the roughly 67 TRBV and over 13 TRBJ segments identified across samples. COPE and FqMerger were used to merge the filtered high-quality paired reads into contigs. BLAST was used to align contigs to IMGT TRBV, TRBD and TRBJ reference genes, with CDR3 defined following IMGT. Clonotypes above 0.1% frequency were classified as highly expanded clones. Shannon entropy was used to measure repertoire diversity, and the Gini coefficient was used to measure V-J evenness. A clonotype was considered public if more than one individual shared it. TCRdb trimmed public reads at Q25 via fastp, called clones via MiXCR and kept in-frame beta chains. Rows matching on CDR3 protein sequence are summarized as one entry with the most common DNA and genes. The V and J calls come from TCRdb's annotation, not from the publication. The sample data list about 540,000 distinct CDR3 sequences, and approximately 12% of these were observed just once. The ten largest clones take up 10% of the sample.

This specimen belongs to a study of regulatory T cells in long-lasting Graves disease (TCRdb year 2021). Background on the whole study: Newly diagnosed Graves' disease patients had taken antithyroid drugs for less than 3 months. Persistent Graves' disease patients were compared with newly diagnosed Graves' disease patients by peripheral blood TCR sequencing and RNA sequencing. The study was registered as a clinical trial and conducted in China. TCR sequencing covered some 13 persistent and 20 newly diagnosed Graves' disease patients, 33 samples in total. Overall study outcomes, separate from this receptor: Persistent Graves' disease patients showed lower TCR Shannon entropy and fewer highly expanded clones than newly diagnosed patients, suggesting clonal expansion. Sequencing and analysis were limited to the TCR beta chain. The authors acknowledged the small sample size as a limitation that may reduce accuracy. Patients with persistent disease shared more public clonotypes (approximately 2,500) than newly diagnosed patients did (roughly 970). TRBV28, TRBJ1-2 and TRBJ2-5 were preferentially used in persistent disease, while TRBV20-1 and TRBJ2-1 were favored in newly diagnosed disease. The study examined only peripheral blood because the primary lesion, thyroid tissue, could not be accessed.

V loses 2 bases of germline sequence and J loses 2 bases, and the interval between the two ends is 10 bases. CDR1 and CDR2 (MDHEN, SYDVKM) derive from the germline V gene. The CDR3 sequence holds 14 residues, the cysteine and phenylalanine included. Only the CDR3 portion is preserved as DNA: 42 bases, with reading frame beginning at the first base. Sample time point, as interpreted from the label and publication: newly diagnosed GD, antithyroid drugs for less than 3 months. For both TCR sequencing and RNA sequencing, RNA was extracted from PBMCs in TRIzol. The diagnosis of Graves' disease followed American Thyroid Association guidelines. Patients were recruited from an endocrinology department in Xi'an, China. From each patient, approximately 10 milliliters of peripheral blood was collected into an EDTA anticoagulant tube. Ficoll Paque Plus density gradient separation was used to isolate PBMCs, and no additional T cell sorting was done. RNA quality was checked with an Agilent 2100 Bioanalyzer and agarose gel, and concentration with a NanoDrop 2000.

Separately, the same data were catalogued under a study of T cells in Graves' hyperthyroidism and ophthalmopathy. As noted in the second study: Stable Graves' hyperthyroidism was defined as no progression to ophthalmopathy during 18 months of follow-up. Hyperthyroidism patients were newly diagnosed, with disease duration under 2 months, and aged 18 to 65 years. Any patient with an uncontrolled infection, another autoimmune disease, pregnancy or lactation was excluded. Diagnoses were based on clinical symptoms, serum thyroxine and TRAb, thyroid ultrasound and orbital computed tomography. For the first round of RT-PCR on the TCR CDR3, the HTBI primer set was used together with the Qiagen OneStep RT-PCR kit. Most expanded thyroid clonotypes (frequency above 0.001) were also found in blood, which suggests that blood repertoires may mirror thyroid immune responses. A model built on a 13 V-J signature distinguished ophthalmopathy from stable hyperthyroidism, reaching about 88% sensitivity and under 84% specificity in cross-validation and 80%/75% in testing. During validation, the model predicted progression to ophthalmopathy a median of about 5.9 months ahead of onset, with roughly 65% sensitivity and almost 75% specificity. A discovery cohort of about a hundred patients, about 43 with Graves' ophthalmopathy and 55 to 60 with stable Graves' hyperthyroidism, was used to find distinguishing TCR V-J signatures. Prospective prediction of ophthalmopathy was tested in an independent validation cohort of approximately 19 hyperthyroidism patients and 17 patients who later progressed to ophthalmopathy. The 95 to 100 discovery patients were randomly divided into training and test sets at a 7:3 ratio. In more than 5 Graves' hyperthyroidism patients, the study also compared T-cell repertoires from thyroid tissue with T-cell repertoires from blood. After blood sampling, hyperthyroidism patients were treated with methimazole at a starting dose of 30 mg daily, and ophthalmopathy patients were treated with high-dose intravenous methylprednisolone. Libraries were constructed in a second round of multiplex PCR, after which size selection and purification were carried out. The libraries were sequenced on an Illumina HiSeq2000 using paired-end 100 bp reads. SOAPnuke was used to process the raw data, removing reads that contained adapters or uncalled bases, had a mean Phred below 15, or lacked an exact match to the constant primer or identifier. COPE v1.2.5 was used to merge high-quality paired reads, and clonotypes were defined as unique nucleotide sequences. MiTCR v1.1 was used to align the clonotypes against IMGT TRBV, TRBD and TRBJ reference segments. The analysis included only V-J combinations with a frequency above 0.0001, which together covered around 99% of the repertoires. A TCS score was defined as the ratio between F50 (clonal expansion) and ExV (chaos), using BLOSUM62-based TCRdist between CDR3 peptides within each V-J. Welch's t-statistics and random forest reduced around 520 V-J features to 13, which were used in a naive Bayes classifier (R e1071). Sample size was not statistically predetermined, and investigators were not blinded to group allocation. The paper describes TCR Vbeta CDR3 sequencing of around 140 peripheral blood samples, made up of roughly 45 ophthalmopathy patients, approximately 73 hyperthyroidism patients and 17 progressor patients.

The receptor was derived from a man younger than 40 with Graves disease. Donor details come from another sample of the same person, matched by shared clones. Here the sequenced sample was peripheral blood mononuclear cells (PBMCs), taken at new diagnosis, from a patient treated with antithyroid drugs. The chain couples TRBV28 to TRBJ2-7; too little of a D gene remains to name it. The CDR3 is CASSLRQSPYEQYF. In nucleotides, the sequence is TGTGCCAGCAGTTTAAGGCAGAGCCCCTACGAGCAGTACTTC. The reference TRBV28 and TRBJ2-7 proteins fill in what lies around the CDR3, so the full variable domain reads DVKVTQSSRYLVKRTGEKVFLECVQDMDHENMFWYRQDPGLGLRLIYFSYDVKMKEKGDIPEGYSVSREKKERFSLILESASTNQTSMYLCASSLRQSPYEQYFGPGTRLTVT.